These 27 T cell receptor beta chains share one sample of origin, sequenced in a study of OX40 agonist ivuxolimab in advanced cancers. Sequenced by immunoSEQ multiplex PCR; TCRdb stores in-frame clones only, minus some. The data contain about 84,000 clones, around four fifths of them singletons. The source material was CD4+ or CD8+ T cells sorted from blood, sampled in a trial of the OX40 agonist ivuxolimab. These receptors all come from an adult with an advanced solid tumor such as melanoma, head and neck, liver or kidney cancer.

The chain links TRBV2 to TRBJ2-2, with 7 nucleotides matching TRBD1. Germline CDR1 and CDR2: SNHLY and FYNNEI. After removal of 7 bases from V and 7 bases from J, the junction contained 6 bases not matched to a gene. There are 13 residues in the CDR3. The CDR3 region has the DNA TGTGCCAGCATCAGGGGGATGCACGGGGAGCTGTTTTTT. This translates into CASIRGMHGELFF. Full variable domain (rest looked up from reference TRBV2 and TRBJ2-2): EPEVTQTPSHQVTQMGQEVILRCVPISNHLYFYWYRQILGQKVEFLVSFYNNEISEKSEIFDDQFSVERPDGSNFTLKIRSTKLEDSAMYFCASIRGMHGELFFGEGSRLTVL.

This clone was seen once. The chain carries TRBV2 and TRBJ1-3, with unresolved D. The CDR3 has 14 amino acids. Germline V CDR1 and CDR2: SNHLY, FYNNEI. V gave up 3 bases and J gave up 3 bases, with 9 bases separating them. As DNA, the CDR3 is TGTGCCAGCAGTGATACGAGGGTTGGAAACACCATATATTTT. As protein: CASSDTRVGNTIYF.

In its sample, this clone was seen a few times. CDR3 sequence (DNA): TGTGCCAGCAGTGGGCATAGGGGGCCTAGGGGCAATTCACCCCTCCACTTT. This codes for CASSGHRGPRGNSPLHF. The rearrangement uses TRBV27 and TRBJ1-6, with 7 bases fitting TRBD1. V shed 5 bases and J 7 bases; nucleotides not matched to a gene: 14. Germline V gene data show CDR1 as MNHEY and CDR2 as SMNVEV (reference sequence). This CDR3 region has 17 residues.

V is TRBV4-3 and J is TRBJ1-6; maybe TRBD1 (5 bases). In germline, CDR1 is LGHNA, CDR2 YSLEER. This CDR3 has 14 residues. Trimming removed 0 bases from V and 10 bases from J, with 10 bases in between. The CDR3 DNA sequence: TGCGCCAGCAGCCAAGAGCCAGGGAGCTCACCCCTCCACTTT. It translates to CASSQEPGSSPLHF.

The rearrangement uses TRBV14 and TRBJ2-2, with a weak D call TRBD2 (5 bases). The CDR3 runs to 19 residues. Per the germline V gene, CDR1 is SGHDN and CDR2 is FVKESK. Trimming took 4 bases from V and 1 from J, leaving 22 bases between them. The CDR3 loop reads CASSRRGGSGLMNTGELFF. CDR3 DNA: TGTGCCAGCAGCCGGAGAGGCGGTTCCGGACTCATGAACACCGGGGAGCTGTTTTTT.

This sequence joins TRBV28 and TRBJ2-1; the D gene is possibly TRBD2 (6 bases). This CDR3 has 14 residues. In germline, CDR1 is MDHEN, CDR2 SYDVKM. V dropped 4 bases and J dropped 4 bases, with 11 bases sitting between them. CDR3 coding DNA: TGTGCCAGCAGTTCGTCCGGGGGTTACAATGAGCAGTTCTTC. Translated, it gives CASSSSGGYNEQFF.

This clone came up once. This chain connects TRBV14 to TRBJ1-1, with TRBD1 identical over 8 bases. CDR3 size: 15 residues. Germline V gene sequence: CDR1 SGHDN, CDR2 FVKESK. V dropped 1 base and J dropped 10; count of bases not matched to a gene: 11. CDR3 coding DNA: TGTGCCAGCAGCCAAGTTCACGGACAGGGTATAGGAGCTTTCTTT. The encoded protein is CASSQVHGQGIGAFF.

The V call is TRBV18, the J call TRBJ2-7, with 7 bases lining up with TRBD2. This CDR3 comprises 13 residues. Trimming removed 3 bases from V and 2 bases from J; junction bases left unmatched: 1. Germline V gives CDR1 KGHSH, CDR2 LQKENI. CDR3 loop: CASSPRGAYEQYF. As DNA, the CDR3 is TGTGCCAGCTCACCCCGGGGGGCCTACGAGCAGTACTTC.

The chain carries TRBV7-9 and TRBJ1-6; 9 nucleotides line up with TRBD1. Germline CDR1 and CDR2: SEHNR and FQNEAQ (reference sequence). This CDR3 is built from 16 residues. Trimming removed 5 bases from V and 7 bases from J; junction bases left unmatched: 9. The CDR3 region has the DNA TGTGCCAGCAGCCCCGGGCCGACAGGGGGGAATTCACCCCTCCACTTT. This codes for CASSPGPTGGNSPLHF.

The chain joins TRBV28 to TRBJ1-2, with D possibly TRBD1 on 6 matching bases. The CDR3 is 13 residues long. With 6 bases removed from V and 5 bases from J, the gap between germline ends came to 13 bases. CDR1 and CDR2 from the germline V gene are MDHEN and SYDVKM. The CDR3 sequence: CASSLGARYGYTF. The DNA for the CDR3 is TGTGCCAGCAGCCTGGGGGCGCGGTATGGCTACACCTTC.

The V and J genes are TRBV7-3 and TRBJ1-6; D not resolved. This CDR3 is 14 amino acids long. Germline V gene data show CDR1 as SGHTA and CDR2 as FQGTGA. Trimming cost V 5 bases and J 9 bases, with 14 bases left between them. The CDR3 region is CASSQNPGLSPLHF. CDR3 DNA sequence: TGTGCCAGCAGCCAGAACCCGGGTCTTTCACCCCTCCACTTT.

This sequence joins TRBV7-9 and TRBJ2-1; D not resolved. The CDR3 spans 16 residues. V was cut by 2 bases and J by 7 bases, with 18 bases left in between. Germline CDR1 is SEHNR and CDR2 is FQNEAQ (reference sequence). The CDR3 DNA is TGTGCCAGCAGCTTAAATCCCATTGGGCTTTCTAATGAGCAGTTCTTC. Its protein is CASSLNPIGLSNEQFF.

The V gene is TRBV9, the J gene TRBJ2-3, with 9 bases that match TRBD1. V lost 3 bases to trimming and J lost 3 bases; unmatched junction nucleotides: 8. The CDR3 is made up of 16 amino acids. Per the germline V gene, CDR1 is SGDLS and CDR2 is YYNGEE. The CDR3 DNA reads as TGTGCCAGCAGCGAGGGAAGACAGGGGGGGACAGATACGCAGTATTTT. Translated: CASSEGRQGGTDTQYF. Variable domain in full (rest from reference TRBV9 and TRBJ2-3): DSGVTQTPKHLITATGQRVTLRCSPRSGDLSVYWYQQSLDQGLQFLIQYYNGEERAKGNILERFSAQQFPDLHSELNLSSLELGDSALYFCASSEGRQGGTDTQYFGPGTRLTVL.

The rearrangement links TRBV6-6 to TRBJ1-2, with unresolved D. This CDR3 region has 13 residues. Trimming removed 5 bases at V and 2 bases at J, with 9 bases between. Germline V gene sequence: CDR1 MNHNY, CDR2 SVGAGI (reference sequence). DNA of the CDR3: TGTGCCAGCAGTAAGGAAGGCAACTATGGCTACACCTTC. As protein: CASSKEGNYGYTF.

The V gene is TRBV28, the J gene TRBJ2-5, with D possibly being TRBD1 or TRBD2 (5 bases each). The germline V gene has CDR1 MDHEN and CDR2 SYDVKM. The CDR3 covers 15 residues. V was shortened by 3 bases and J by 4 bases, with 15 bases between the two germline ends. For the CDR3, the DNA is TGTGCCAGCAGTTTGACCGTCGGGACGGGAGAGACCCAGTACTTC. Translated: CASSLTVGTGETQYF.

The chain recombines TRBV23-1 with TRBJ1-5; D is unclear. TRBV23-1 is classed as an ORF, of uncertain function. The CDR3 consists of 13 residues. Trimming took 7 bases from V and 0 from J, leaving 7 bases between them. The CDR3 here is CASITYSNQPQHF. CDR3 DNA sequence: TGCGCCAGCATAACCTATAGCAATCAGCCCCAGCATTTT.

This clone appeared a single time. V is TRBV4-1 and J is TRBJ1-1; 9 bases are a match to TRBD1. V was clipped by 4 bases and J by 0 bases; unmatched bases: 12. This CDR3 is 18 amino acids long. In germline, CDR1 is MGHRA, CDR2 YSYEKL. CDR3 in DNA: TGCGCCAGCAGCCCCCAAACCGGGACAGGGACCTTGAACACTGAAGCTTTCTTT. Translation: CASSPQTGTGTLNTEAFF.

This rearrangement joins TRBV15 to TRBJ2-7; 9 bases map to TRBD1. The CDR3 consists of 14 residues. After removal of 5 bases from V and 5 bases from J, the junction contained 7 bases not matched to a gene. Germline assignment: CDR1 LNHNV and CDR2 YYDKDF (reference sequence). CDR3 DNA sequence: TGTGCCACCAGCCCGGACAGGGGTAAAGACGAGCAGTACTTC. Protein product: CATSPDRGKDEQYF.

The chain joins TRBV14 to TRBJ1-6, with D maybe TRBD1 (6 bases). Germline V gene lookup returns CDR1 SGHDN and CDR2 FVKESK. Trimming cost V 7 bases and J 7 bases, with 17 bases left between them. This CDR3 spans 15 amino acids. The CDR3 DNA reads as TGTGCCAGCACCTTGGGTACAGGGAAAAATTCACCCCTCCACTTT. This gives the protein CASTLGTGKNSPLHF.

The rearrangement uses TRBV28 and TRBJ1-5; D is possibly TRBD1 (5 bases). CDR3 length: 19 amino acids. V was trimmed by 3 bases and J by 2 bases, leaving 23 bases between them. CDR1 and CDR2 from the germline V gene are MDHEN and SYDVKM. In nucleotides, the CDR3 is TGTGCCAGCAGTTTTGGGGTCTGGGGGGTCAAGGTAGGCAATCAGCCCCAGCATTTT. Residues: CASSFGVWGVKVGNQPQHF.

The CDR3 loop is CSVEGSLRGTEAFF. DNA of the CDR3: TGCAGCGTTGAAGGCTCACTTAGGGGCACTGAAGCTTTCTTT. The chain joins TRBV29-1 to TRBJ1-1, with D perhaps TRBD1 (5 bases). The ends were cut back, 1 base at V and 4 bases at J, with 13 bases in the middle. Germline V gene data show CDR1 as SQVTM and CDR2 as ANQGSEA. The CDR3 runs 14 residues.

This chain joins TRBV4-3 and TRBJ1-1; D remains unclear. This CDR3 is 15 amino acids long. V dropped 0 bases and J dropped 2 bases, with 10 bases sitting between them. Germline CDR1 is LGHNA and CDR2 is YSLEER. The CDR3 sequence is CASSQEPAGNTEAFF. The CDR3 DNA is TGCGCCAGCAGCCAAGAGCCAGCCGGAAACACTGAAGCTTTCTTT.

The V gene is TRBV29-1, the J gene TRBJ2-3; weak D call: TRBD2 (6 bases). CDR1 and CDR2 (germline): SQVTM, ANQGSEA. The V and J ends lost 7 bases and 0 bases respectively, with 17 bases between them. The CDR3 runs to 15 residues. The CDR3 sequence: CSAGGGETSTDTQYF. In nucleotides, the CDR3 is TGCAGCGCTGGAGGCGGGGAGACGAGCACAGATACGCAGTATTTT.

The rearrangement uses TRBV5-1 and TRBJ2-6, with 11 bases aligning to TRBD1. Germline CDR1 SGHRS, CDR2 YFSETQ. With V trimmed by 2 bases and J by 0 bases, 7 bases remained unmatched. CDR3 length: 19 amino acids. The chain's CDR3 is CASSFRTGQGGSGANVLTF. CDR3 nucleotide sequence: TGCGCCAGCAGCTTTAGGACGGGACAGGGGGGCTCTGGGGCCAACGTCCTGACTTTC.

The rearrangement uses TRBV7-2 and TRBJ1-5; maybe TRBD1 (6 bases). Trimming shortened V by 2 bases and J by 4 bases, and 12 bases separated the two germline ends. The CDR3 totals 15 residues. Germline-derived CDR1 and CDR2 are SGHTA and FQGNSA. The CDR3 region has the DNA TGTGCCAGCAGCTTAAGAGGGGGAAGTAATCAGCCCCAGCATTTT. This encodes CASSLRGGSNQPQHF.

The chain recombines TRBV21-1 with TRBJ2-5; the table's D gene call, TRBD1, was not cross checked with the DNA. TRBV21-1 is an annotated pseudogene. The CDR3 loop spans 14 amino acids. CDR3: CASSTLDKQETQYF. CDR3 coding DNA: TGTGCCAGCAGCACATTGGACAAACAAGAGACCCAGTACTTC.

The V gene is TRBV7-6, the J gene TRBJ1-3, with D unresolved. V was cut by 0 bases and J by 0 bases, with 9 bases left in between. The CDR3 consists of 16 residues. Germline V gene lookup returns CDR1 SGHVS and CDR2 FNYEAQ. The CDR3 DNA reads TGTGCCAGCAGCTTAGCACCCAGGAGCTCTGGAAACACCATATATTTT. Its translation is CASSLAPRSSGNTIYF.